This T cell receptor beta chain was sequenced in a study of beta chain features in type 1 diabetes (dated by TCRdb to the late 2010s). For the wider study: Mean age, gender distribution, total cell number and subset yield did not differ between patients and healthy donors. A total of 90 million to 120 million sorted cells were examined across all samples, and a strong correlation was observed between cell number per subset and RNA yield. The study compared the TCRB repertoires of sorted circulating CD4+ T cell subsets in recently diagnosed type 1 diabetes patients with those in matched healthy donors. Regulatory and stem cell-like memory subsets were isolated from only 8 patients and 8 healthy donors, whereas naive and central memory subsets came from all 30 or so donors. The investigation overall reported the following: Because cDNA was sequenced instead of genomic DNA, highly expressing activated cells could be over-represented, though the groups showed no difference in activation or CD3 levels. Patients with type 1 diabetes made fewer insertions and deleted more nucleotides at VDJ recombination sites, implying thymic rearrangement abnormalities. Shorter templates might have been favored by PCR, but patient and control samples were amplified and corrected together, so both groups would have been affected equally by any skew. Naive, central memory and regulatory TCRB repertoires appeared to be more alike among patients than among healthy donors. In all four CD4+ subsets, TCRB CDR3 length was moderately but significantly shorter in type 1 diabetes patients. Only small numbers of individuals were included in the HLA sub-analyses, which left unresolved whether HLA type had any influence on TCRB rearrangement.

The entire isolated RNA was reverse transcribed using the High Capacity cDNA Reverse Transcription Kit, and thus expressed TCRB transcripts were sequenced. Deep immunoSEQ sequencing was performed on naive, central memory and regulatory T cell samples, with an average of about 3.57 million total reads per sample. After sorted cells were lysed in RLT buffer, RNA was extracted with DNase-treated RNeasy Micro or Mini kits, with the choice depending on cell number. Each cell subset was processed on its own to prevent cross-contamination, while patient and healthy donor samples were processed together. TCRB sequences were amplified from cDNA with the immunoSEQ multiplex PCR, producing 87-bp fragments spanning the CDR3 region. The amplicons were sequenced using the Illumina HiSeq platform. The paper's processing steps were these. PCR bias was computationally corrected using synthetic template baselines, reads within Hamming distance 2 were collapsed, and singletons that could not be merged were discarded. Reads were aligned against IMGT so that V, D and J genes, CDR3 length and insertions or deletions at six rearrangement sites could be assigned. Clonotype counts were normalized to sorted cell number within each subset before computing true diversity and Gini coefficients with the tcR R package. Repertoire sharing was quantified using the overlap coefficient calculated on TCRB nucleotide sequences. Out-of-frame TCRB sequences from naive cells were analyzed to stand in for the pre-selection repertoire. In its TCRdb copy, this immuneACCESS table keeps in-frame sequences only and misses some clones. Where compared with another copy, unresolved V genes explain less than half of these, and the others have no known cause. V, J and clone size are those of that table, while D and trimming were read from the DNA. The sample data list approximately 730,000 clones, and 10% to 15% of these were observed just once. 0.022% of the sample is taken by the ten largest.

The table lists this clone with a few counts. Its recognized antigen is unknown. Base-call qualities are not available, and no considerably larger clone is one nucleotide away. CDR1 and CDR2, per the germline V gene, are SGHTA and FQGNSA. V is reduced by 5 bases and J by 1 base, leaving a spacing of 8 bases between them. From its cysteine to its phenylalanine, the CDR3 spans 13 amino acids. Here the CDR3 DNA is all that survives: 39 bases in frame from base 1. A single peripheral blood draw of 95 to 150 mL on average was collected from each donor into heparinised tubes. Using a panel that included CD45RO, CCR7, CD25, CD127, CD95 and CD27, naive, central memory, regulatory and stem cell-like memory CD4+ T cells were sorted on a BD FACSAria II. Every sorted population had a purity above 95%. PBMCs were isolated right away by Lymphoprep density gradient centrifugation and were stained directly, without culture. So that batch effects would be minimized, each experiment stained and sorted samples in pairs, pairing one healthy donor with one patient.

The sequence was obtained from a man between 18 and 35 years old with type 1 diabetes. The sample was naive CD4+ T cells from blood. In the paper's terms, the cell subset or site label means: true naive CD4+ T cells. The chain joins TRBV7-2 to TRBJ1-1, and the D gene may be TRBD1, 6 bases matching. The encoded CDR3 is CASSVQGNTEAFF. In nucleotides, the sequence is TGTGCCAGCAGCGTACAGGGGAACACTGAAGCTTTCTTT.